Included here is one T cell receptor beta chain sequence, with context. The table lists this clone with a count of one. Which antigen it targets is not known. No quality values exist for individual bases; no much larger clone is one base distant. Looking up the germline V gene yields CDR1 SGHRS and CDR2 YFSETQ. V lost 2 bases and J lost 0 bases; the stretch between them is 8 bases long. The CDR3, from cysteine to phenylalanine, totals 15 residues. CDR3 DNA only is kept here, 45 bases in frame from base 1. These data come from a study of cytomegalovirus exposure and HLA in healthy donors (dated by TCRdb to 2016 to 2017). Context from the whole study: According to an earlier analysis of a few hundred of the donors, 200 million or so T cells yielded approximately 120 million unique TCR beta sequences and approximately 300 Gb of sequence data. Among 300 to 450 genotyped donors of the cohort, an average of 235,054 unique TCR beta nucleotide sequences were sequenced per donor, roughly 18% of them non-productive. Of the 350 to 400 genotyped donors, approximately 83% fell in the genetic ancestry cluster associated with self-reported Caucasian donors. Typing coverage differed by locus: A, B, C, DRB1 and DQB1 were typed in about 620-640 donors, DQA1 in 522, DPA1 in 606, and DPB1 in roughly 470. The study aimed to test whether signatures of past pathogen exposure could be identified by cataloging public T cell receptors. Roughly 5 DR-DQ haplotypes were handled as single units for association and clustering, since linkage in the cohort was strong. Using immunosequencing, the study profiled T cell repertoires from around 670 subjects and related those repertoires to cytomegalovirus serostatus. To study patterns of TCR occurrence, a later analysis re-analyzed previously published TCR beta repertoires from 666 donors and added high-resolution HLA genotyping. All discovery cohort repertoires had been generated on a single sequencing platform. Genome-wide SNP genotypes for about 65% of the roughly 670 donors were used in a later genetic analysis, which treated that subset as a discovery cohort. Along with the roughly 710-subject first cohort, a separate validation cohort of more than 90 different subjects was used. An earlier analysis of some 500 of the donors used high-throughput TCR beta sequencing to judge whether each TCR beta V gene segment behaved as functional or pseudogenic. HLA typing included class I and class II loci at four-digit resolution. The later analysis used no new phenotypic data to find candidate immune exposures, relying instead on TCR beta sequences and their occurrence across donors. An early release covering 550 to 650 HLA-typed donors comprised approximately 290 gigabases of sequencing data and tens of millions of unique TCR sequences. To predict cytomegalovirus infection status, the study combined high-throughput TCR immunosequencing, statistical association of individual TCRs with disease status, and machine learning. Alongside the repertoire data, information on donor age, sex, ethnicity and CMV serostatus was compiled. What the authors observed across the whole study: Assigning TCR associations to individual alleles was difficult when HLA alleles, especially DR and DQ, strongly co-occurred. In vitro tests confirmed that a few of the cytomegalovirus-associated TCR beta chains recognize cytomegalovirus antigens. Cytomegalovirus status was reported to be diagnosed by the classifier with high specificity and sensitivity in both the original and validation cohorts. The 87-base-pair reads could not distinguish some IMGT-functional V segments, including TRBV6-2 and TRBV6-3, so those segments were excluded. According to a later analysis, parvovirus B19, influenza, CMV and Epstein-Barr virus appeared linked to several top co-occurrence clusters. In an earlier analysis of some 550 of the donors, most TCR beta V segments were observed in productive rearrangements about 87% or about 30% of the time, broadly matching IMGT annotations. Compared with equally common non-associated chains, HLA-associated TCR beta chains in a later analysis were more clonally expanded and had lower generation probabilities. Only TCR beta chains were sequenced in this cohort, and the absence of alpha or paired-chain data limited detectable features. CMV serostatus was the only immune exposure information available for the cohort. Because HLA typing was unavailable for some donors at each locus, only the typed subset was used in association tests. A group of highly shared sequence variants was considered likely to be a technical artifact of the sequencing pipeline. Because counts were too low, about 18 rarely observed V segments, including chromosome 9 orphons, were left out of the earlier analysis of about 500 of the donors. Correlated functional status among segregating V segments might reflect linkage disequilibrium, but an unknown experimental factor could not be ruled out. A later genetic analysis reported fewer N-insertions in productive TCRs among donors in an Asian-associated ancestry cluster than the roughly 700-donor mean. The authors suggested that the approach could potentially be extended to other disease states and immunological phenotypes. The presence/absence analyses assumed that sequencing depth was roughly uniform across donors, and that assumption may not be true. Most CMV-associated TCR beta chains appeared to be HLA-restricted in a later analysis, and the HLA associations seemed to be driven largely by CMV exposure. A later genetic analysis associated a missense DCLRE1C variant with V-gene and J-gene trimming of TCR beta chains, and an independent cohort replicated the association. Specific HLA alleles were associated with more than 15,000 TCR beta sequences at a false discovery rate of 0.05 in a later analysis. A further reported finding was that TCR beta sequences accurately predicted the HLA-A and HLA-B alleles for most subjects in the first cohort. Most TCR sequences were observed very rarely across donors, whereas some public TCRs were present in many individuals. According to a later analysis, TCR association rates differed among HLA loci, with DRB1 alleles showing the most associated TCRs and HLA-C alleles showing the fewest. A total of roughly 160 TCR beta chains were listed by the study as associated with cytomegalovirus.

The cohort comprised 710 or so healthy bone marrow donors. All cohort members were sampled while nominally healthy, although unrecorded immune exposures were likely present. The donor was CMV seropositive and belonged to the group of 250 to 300 seropositive cohort members. Every donor gave a peripheral blood sample, and the peripheral blood mononuclear cells from that sample were used for TCR beta sequencing. The Qiagen DNeasy Blood Extraction Kit was used to extract genomic DNA from the blood cell samples. Library generation was performed with the immunoSEQ multiplex PCR assay. For the multiplex PCR, a mixture combining 60 forward primers for TCR Vbeta segments and 13 reverse primers for TCR Jbeta segments was used. The CDR3 region of rearranged TCR beta genes was amplified from genomic DNA by a multiplex PCR assay. On the Illumina HiSeq System, the amplified TCR beta libraries were sequenced as 87-base-pair reads. Per the original workflow: A later analysis tallied around 87 million unique TCR beta chains across the roughly 610 repertoires, and roughly 11 million of those chains were shared by two or more donors. Raw reads were error-corrected and collapsed into unique sequences by a nearest-neighbor algorithm in which closely related sequences were merged to remove PCR and sequencing errors. V, D and J gene segments were assigned by aligning CDR3 sequences to IMGT reference sequences. Each retained sequence needed at least a six-nucleotide match to both a V gene segment and a J gene segment. Rearrangements were classified as productive when the CDR3 lacked stop codons and remained in frame with V and J, and all other rearrangements were classified as non-productive. CDR3 was defined according to IMGT convention as the region running from the second conserved V-encoded cysteine to the conserved J-encoded phenylalanine. Sequences without an unambiguous match to a single V gene segment were excluded from the earlier analysis of almost 600 of the donors. An earlier analysis of several hundred of the donors called V segments functional above 56.7% productive rearrangements and segregating when the between-donor standard deviation exceeded 5%. A statistical classification framework was developed to diagnose cytomegalovirus status using the catalog of TCR beta chain sequences. A later analysis assigned V and J genes by comparing TCR nucleotide sequences with IMGT/GENE-DB human TR gene sequences. In a later analysis, CDR3 sequences and most-parsimonious VDJ recombination scenarios were assigned using the TCRdist pipeline. In a later analysis, every TCR beta chain was defined by the combination of its CDR3 amino acid sequence and its V-gene family, and reads without a unique V-gene family were dropped. In a later analysis, some 600 highly shared, low-generation-probability nucleotide sequences were removed to address suspected cross-contamination and a sequencing artifact. For each public chain, a later analysis derived a clonal expansion index from normalized ranks of inferred template counts within each repertoire. In a later analysis, generation probabilities were computed using a VDJ recombination model fitted to out-of-frame rearrangements, and the results were checked against IGoR. In a later analysis, TCR-TCR, TCR-HLA and TCR-CMV co-occurrence was scored with hypergeometric tests, and a repertoire-size bias correction was applied to TCR pairs. A later analysis estimated false discovery rates by permuting HLA or CMV assignments 20 times. A later analysis grouped co-occurring TCRs with DBSCAN, adding TCRdist sequence similarity when clustering within HLA-allele-positive subsets. For co-occurrence clustering, repertoires with fewer than 30,000 or more than 120,000 public chains were excluded, along with roughly 5 repertoires with anomalous nucleotide sharing. Not all clones reach the TCRdb copy of this immuneACCESS table, which keeps in-frame sequences only. Checked studies attribute under half of the gap to unresolved V genes and leave the rest unexplained. V, J and clone size are those of that table, while D and trimming were read from the DNA. Here the sample has about 110,000 clones; around 80% occur a single time. The ten largest clones capture around 5% of the sample.

This chain joins TRBV5-1 to TRBJ1-4, with no confident D gene call. This receptor was identified in a female donor in good health and CMV-seropositive. What was sequenced was PBMCs. The CDR3 corresponds to CASSFRQATNEKLFF. The nucleotide sequence is given as TGCGCCAGCAGCTTCAGGCAGGCAACTAATGAAAAACTGTTTTTT.